This TCR beta chain originates from a study of blood T cell repertoires in COVID-19. Whole-study context: The United States, Italy and Spain were the sources of the acute and convalescent COVID-19 samples. Sample material is recorded as cDNA or gDNA derived from T cells, B-cell-depleted T cells, or PBMCs.

Produced via immunoSEQ multiplex PCR; TCRdb's table is partial and in-frame only. The table records hundreds of thousands of clones, about 85% of them present only once. Material: peripheral blood. The sequence was collected from a woman younger than 35 with acute or convalescent COVID-19.

The CDR3: CASSPPEREFLFF. CDR3 bases: TGTGCCAGCAGCCCCCCGGAGCGGGAATTCCTTTTCTTC. The rearrangement links TRBV7-3 to TRBJ2-1; 7 nucleotides align to TRBD2. V was clipped by 5 bases and J by 16 bases; unmatched bases: 14. CDR1 and CDR2 (germline): SGHTA, FQGTGA. This CDR3 is 13 amino acids long.